The rows below give T cell receptor beta chains drawn from one sample of a study of PD-1 blockade in mismatch repair-deficient tumors. Assay used: immunoSEQ multiplex PCR; TCRdb lists only in-frame clones, some missing. The table shows tens of thousands of clones, with over 75% occurring only once. Sequenced material: peripheral blood, taken 12 weeks after starting pembrolizumab. The receptors stem from an adult with mismatch repair-deficient cancer. Each CDR3 is given with its conserved first and last residue. Fields, in order: J gene, V gene, D gene, CDR3 protein. The D gene is left open where the match is weak.

>TRBJ2-5|TRBV12-5|-
CASGYGIQGETQYF
>TRBJ2-5|TRBV11-1|TRBD2
CASSLNSGSQETQYF
>TRBJ2-7|TRBV11-3|-
CASSLGAYEQYF
>TRBJ2-7|TRBV27|TRBD2
CASGRGGPTYEQYF
>TRBJ2-7|TRBV5-1|-
CASSLDGAYEQYF
>TRBJ1-5|TRBV7-2|-
CASSIRANQPQHF
>TRBJ1-1|TRBV18|-
CASSPFSQNTEAFF
>TRBJ1-2|TRBV2|TRBD1
CASIRDSYGYTF
>TRBJ1-2|TRBV6-6|-
CASSLTVTNYTF
>TRBJ2-5|TRBV9|TRBD2
CASSSRLAGDGETQYF
>TRBJ1-2|TRBV9|-
CASSVGQGNYGYTF
>TRBJ2-7|TRBV7-3|-
CASSPGYPYEQYF
>TRBJ1-5|TRBV6-5|-
CASSATADQPQHF
>TRBJ2-7|TRBV30|-
CAWSVGASANEEQYF
>TRBJ2-7|TRBV7-2|-
CASSWGLEQYF
>TRBJ1-1|TRBV5-1|TRBD1
CASSLSTGTANTEAFF
>TRBJ1-1|TRBV6-6|TRBD1
CASSYRTGDLSEAFF
>TRBJ1-1|TRBV18|TRBD1
CASSINPGQGLNTEAFF
>TRBJ1-2|TRBV7-9|TRBD1
CASSLGAGTAYGYTF
>TRBJ2-3|TRBV12-5|TRBD2
CASGPRTSAYTQYF
>TRBJ2-3|TRBV4-2|-
CASSLAGSRVTDTQYF
>TRBJ2-3|TRBV30|TRBD2
CAWSVVLRTSGVTDTQYF
>TRBJ2-2|TRBV11-2|TRBD2
CASSRGTSGNTGELFF
>TRBJ2-3|TRBV19|TRBD2
CASSISGRLDTQYF
>TRBJ2-1|TRBV19|TRBD2
CASTSHSGTSGYNEQFF
>TRBJ2-1|TRBV5-6|-
CASSLKFPYNEQFF
>TRBJ2-7|TRBV5-4|-
CASRYHPNRYPHEQYF
>TRBJ2-3|TRBV29-1|TRBD2
CSVEVGGSDTDTQYF
>TRBJ2-4|TRBV21-1|-
CASKGHENIQYF
>TRBJ2-3|TRBV5-1|TRBD2
CASSWREGRSDTQYF
>TRBJ2-3|TRBV10-1|-
CASSESLGDTDTQYF
>TRBJ1-2|TRBV6-6|-
CASSSGDPNYGYTF
>TRBJ1-1|TRBV6-1|-
CASETNTEAFF
>TRBJ2-5|TRBV19|-
CASGIGGLAQYF
>TRBJ1-1|TRBV7-2|-
CASSLGQVSAFF
>TRBJ2-7|TRBV7-2|TRBD2
CASSLGLAGYEQYF
>TRBJ2-2|TRBV7-9|TRBD2
CASSTLGLANTGELFF
>TRBJ2-5|TRBV4-2|-
CASSQEVSMRGEVKETQYF
>TRBJ2-3|TRBV5-6|TRBD1
CASGFRDRVLDTQYF
>TRBJ1-3|TRBV19|-
CASSPLTGLGNTIYF
>TRBJ1-1|TRBV19|-
CASSRGPDTEAFF